This is a list of T cell receptor beta chains from one sample in a study of beta chain features in type 1 diabetes. Sequencing was performed with immunoSEQ multiplex PCR; in TCRdb, only in-frame clones are kept and a portion is missing. Here the sample spans about 930,000 clones, about a sixth being singletons. Input material: naive CD4+ T cells from blood. The receptors were sampled from a woman aged 18-35 years in good health. Both conserved end residues are part of each CDR3. Fields, in order: CDR3 DNA, CDR3 protein, clone size, J gene, D gene, V gene. D genes are given only for firm matches. Size tells how often a clone was seen (once, few, many) or the class of an expanded clone, and some rows leave it out.

cdr3_nt: TGTGCCAGCAGTGAACGATCCCACGAGCAGTACTTC; cdr3_aa: CASSERSHEQYF; clone_size: NA; j_call: TRBJ2-7; d_call: NA; v_call: TRBV6-4
cdr3_nt: TGTGCCAGCAGCGCCACCGGGAGGTTGTTGGATACGCAGTATTTT; cdr3_aa: CASSATGRLLDTQYF; clone_size: few; j_call: TRBJ2-3; d_call: TRBD2; v_call: TRBV5-4
cdr3_nt: TGCAGCGTTGTATCTGGGGTGAACACCGGGGAGCTGTTTTTT; cdr3_aa: CSVVSGVNTGELFF; clone_size: few; j_call: TRBJ2-2; d_call: NA; v_call: TRBV29-1
cdr3_nt: TGTGCCAGCAGCCCGGTGGCAGGGGGTAGCTACGAGCAGTACTTC; cdr3_aa: CASSPVAGGSYEQYF; clone_size: NA; j_call: TRBJ2-7; d_call: TRBD1; v_call: TRBV11-2
cdr3_nt: TGTGCCAGCAGTGACTCAGGGCGATCCGCGTTTACCTACGAGCAGTACTTC; cdr3_aa: CASSDSGRSAFTYEQYF; clone_size: NA; j_call: TRBJ2-7; d_call: NA; v_call: TRBV6-4
cdr3_nt: TGTGCCAGCAGCCGACGTAGCGGGAACGGTTACAATGAGCAGTTCTTC; cdr3_aa: CASSRRSGNGYNEQFF; clone_size: few; j_call: TRBJ2-1; d_call: TRBD2; v_call: TRBV14
cdr3_nt: TGTGCCAGCAGCCTTGGGCCCGCTGCCTATGGCTACACCTTC; cdr3_aa: CASSLGPAAYGYTF; clone_size: few; j_call: TRBJ1-2; d_call: NA; v_call: TRBV14
cdr3_nt: TGTGCCAGCAGGGTAAGCAATCAGCCCCAGCATTTT; cdr3_aa: CASRVSNQPQHF; clone_size: few; j_call: TRBJ1-5; d_call: NA; v_call: TRBV28
cdr3_nt: TGTGCCAGCAGCCCCACGGGACTAGCGGGAGGAGGTACGCAGTATTTT; cdr3_aa: CASSPTGLAGGGTQYF; clone_size: NA; j_call: TRBJ2-3; d_call: TRBD2; v_call: TRBV7-8
cdr3_nt: TGTGCCAGCAGCTCCGGACTAGCGGGAGTATTTTACGAGCAGTACTTC; cdr3_aa: CASSSGLAGVFYEQYF; clone_size: few; j_call: TRBJ2-7; d_call: TRBD2; v_call: TRBV7-8
cdr3_nt: TGTGCCAGCGGGAGCCAACAGGGACGCAATGAGCAGTTCTTC; cdr3_aa: CASGSQQGRNEQFF; clone_size: NA; j_call: TRBJ2-1; d_call: NA; v_call: TRBV6-6
cdr3_nt: TGTGCCAGCAGCTGGAGGGGACAGGGAGTTGCTGAAGCTTTCTTT; cdr3_aa: CASSWRGQGVAEAFF; clone_size: NA; j_call: TRBJ1-1; d_call: TRBD1; v_call: TRBV7-8
cdr3_nt: TGCAGCGTGGGGTTCGGCGGGAGGATCGGGGAGACCCAGTACTTC; cdr3_aa: CSVGFGGRIGETQYF; clone_size: few; j_call: TRBJ2-5; d_call: TRBD2; v_call: TRBV29-1
cdr3_nt: TGTGCCAGCAGCTCGGGCTGGGGACGCACAGATACGCAGTATTTT; cdr3_aa: CASSSGWGRTDTQYF; clone_size: NA; j_call: TRBJ2-3; d_call: NA; v_call: TRBV7-8
cdr3_nt: TGTGCCACCGGCTCGGGAGTCTCCTACAATGAGCAGTTCTTC; cdr3_aa: CATGSGVSYNEQFF; clone_size: NA; j_call: TRBJ2-1; d_call: NA; v_call: TRBV15
cdr3_nt: TGTGCCATCAGTGGCTCGGGGGACACTGAAGCTTTCTTT; cdr3_aa: CAISGSGDTEAFF; clone_size: NA; j_call: TRBJ1-1; d_call: NA; v_call: TRBV10-3
cdr3_nt: TGTGCCAGCAGCCAAGGCTTCCCCGGGGGGCAGTACTTC; cdr3_aa: CASSQGFPGGQYF; clone_size: NA; j_call: TRBJ2-7; d_call: NA; v_call: TRBV14
cdr3_nt: TGTGCCAGCAGTTTGGCCAGGCTGTCCCCCGAGCAGTACTTC; cdr3_aa: CASSLARLSPEQYF; clone_size: few; j_call: TRBJ2-7; d_call: NA; v_call: TRBV28
cdr3_nt: TGTGCCAGCAGTCTCGGGACTAGCGGCCTCAAGTACTTC; cdr3_aa: CASSLGTSGLKYF; clone_size: NA; j_call: TRBJ2-7; d_call: TRBD2; v_call: TRBV28
cdr3_nt: TGTGCCATCAACCCAGGCCACTTTAATTACGAGCAGTACTTC; cdr3_aa: CAINPGHFNYEQYF; clone_size: NA; j_call: TRBJ2-7; d_call: NA; v_call: TRBV10-3
cdr3_nt: TGTGCCAGCAGCCCTCCGGCGGGGGTGTTTGTGGAGACCCAGTACTTC; cdr3_aa: CASSPPAGVFVETQYF; clone_size: NA; j_call: TRBJ2-5; d_call: TRBD2; v_call: TRBV5-6
cdr3_nt: TGTGCCAGCAGCTCCGGGACGTTCTCCTACGAGCAGTACTTC; cdr3_aa: CASSSGTFSYEQYF; clone_size: few; j_call: TRBJ2-7; d_call: NA; v_call: TRBV5-4
cdr3_nt: TGTGCCAGCAGCTTAGTGTGGGGCGGGACCACAGATACGCAGTATTTT; cdr3_aa: CASSLVWGGTTDTQYF; clone_size: few; j_call: TRBJ2-3; d_call: NA; v_call: TRBV7-2
cdr3_nt: TGTGCCAGCAGCGAGACAGGGGGCTACACTGAAGCTTTCTTT; cdr3_aa: CASSETGGYTEAFF; clone_size: NA; j_call: TRBJ1-1; d_call: TRBD1; v_call: TRBV7-8
cdr3_nt: TGTGCCAGCAGCCCGAAGGCCCTAGCGCGCTCCTACAATGAGCAGTTCTTC; cdr3_aa: CASSPKALARSYNEQFF; clone_size: few; j_call: TRBJ2-1; d_call: NA; v_call: TRBV9
cdr3_nt: TGCAGTGGGACAGCCTACAATGAGCAGTTCTTC; cdr3_aa: CSGTAYNEQFF; clone_size: few; j_call: TRBJ2-1; d_call: NA; v_call: TRBV20-1
cdr3_nt: TGTGCCAGCAGCCTAGACTGGGGAGGGTACAATGAGCAGTTCTTC; cdr3_aa: CASSLDWGGYNEQFF; clone_size: few; j_call: TRBJ2-1; d_call: TRBD2; v_call: TRBV7-9
cdr3_nt: TGTGCCAGCTCGTCGGCAGAAAATTCACCCCTCCACTTT; cdr3_aa: CASSSAENSPLHF; clone_size: few; j_call: TRBJ1-6; d_call: NA; v_call: TRBV9
cdr3_nt: TGTGCCAGCAAGACTAGCGGGAGTTACGAGCAGTACTTC; cdr3_aa: CASKTSGSYEQYF; clone_size: NA; j_call: TRBJ2-7; d_call: TRBD2; v_call: TRBV28
cdr3_nt: TGTGCCAGCAGCTTAATGCCGGACAATGAGCAGTTCTTC; cdr3_aa: CASSLMPDNEQFF; clone_size: few; j_call: TRBJ2-1; d_call: NA; v_call: TRBV7-3
cdr3_nt: TGTGCCAGCTCACCACCCGAAAGGGACAGCTATGGCTACACCTTC; cdr3_aa: CASSPPERDSYGYTF; clone_size: NA; j_call: TRBJ1-2; d_call: TRBD1; v_call: TRBV18
cdr3_nt: TGCAGCGTTCAGGTTGGCCACGGCACCGGGGAGCTGTTTTTT; cdr3_aa: CSVQVGHGTGELFF; clone_size: few; j_call: TRBJ2-2; d_call: NA; v_call: TRBV29-1
cdr3_nt: TGTGCCAGCAGTTACGTGACTTCTGGCTACACCTTC; cdr3_aa: CASSYVTSGYTF; clone_size: few; j_call: TRBJ1-2; d_call: NA; v_call: TRBV28
cdr3_nt: TGCGCCAGCAGCCAAGATCCCCTTACTTCACTAGCCAAAAACATTCAGTACTTC; cdr3_aa: CASSQDPLTSLAKNIQYF; clone_size: NA; j_call: TRBJ2-4; d_call: NA; v_call: TRBV4-3
cdr3_nt: TGCGCCAGCAGCTCCTCGGCTGGCTCCTACAATGAGCAGTTCTTC; cdr3_aa: CASSSSAGSYNEQFF; clone_size: NA; j_call: TRBJ2-1; d_call: NA; v_call: TRBV5-1
cdr3_nt: TGTGCCAGCAGCGCATGGAGACCTGGGACCCGAGAGACCCAGTACTTC; cdr3_aa: CASSAWRPGTRETQYF; clone_size: NA; j_call: TRBJ2-5; d_call: NA; v_call: TRBV9
cdr3_nt: TGTGCCAGCAGCGAGCGGGAGAAGTCCTACAATGAGCAGTTCTTC; cdr3_aa: CASSEREKSYNEQFF; clone_size: few; j_call: TRBJ2-1; d_call: TRBD2; v_call: TRBV11-3
cdr3_nt: TGCGCCAGCAGCCAAGGAGGGGGACTAGCGGCCACAGATACGCAGTATTTT; cdr3_aa: CASSQGGGLAATDTQYF; clone_size: NA; j_call: TRBJ2-3; d_call: TRBD2; v_call: TRBV4-1
cdr3_nt: TGTGCCACCAGCGCACTAGCGGGAGGTCCATACAATCAAAACATTCAGTACTTC; cdr3_aa: CATSALAGGPYNQNIQYF; clone_size: NA; j_call: TRBJ2-4; d_call: TRBD2; v_call: TRBV15
cdr3_nt: TGTGCCATCAGATACGGACAGGGGATTGTGAACGAGCAGTACTTC; cdr3_aa: CAIRYGQGIVNEQYF; clone_size: few; j_call: TRBJ2-7; d_call: TRBD1; v_call: TRBV10-3
cdr3_nt: TGTGCCAGCAATAGGGAGGGAGATGAAAAACTGTTTTTT; cdr3_aa: CASNREGDEKLFF; clone_size: NA; j_call: TRBJ1-4; d_call: NA; v_call: TRBV6-1
cdr3_nt: TGTGCTAGTGGTTTTCGGGCAATAGCGTCGCAAGAGACCCAGTACTTC; cdr3_aa: CASGFRAIASQETQYF; clone_size: NA; j_call: TRBJ2-5; d_call: NA; v_call: TRBV12-5
cdr3_nt: TGTGCCAGGTATCATCGACCGATCCCGCTGGGCTTC; cdr3_aa: CARYHRPIPLGF; clone_size: NA; j_call: TRBJ2-7; d_call: NA; v_call: TRBV27
cdr3_nt: TGCAGCGTTATTGTGGGGCGGGAGGGGTACGAGCAGTACTTC; cdr3_aa: CSVIVGREGYEQYF; clone_size: NA; j_call: TRBJ2-7; d_call: TRBD2; v_call: TRBV29-1
cdr3_nt: TGTGCCAGCAGTTCGGGACAGGTTCGTGGCTACACCTTC; cdr3_aa: CASSSGQVRGYTF; clone_size: NA; j_call: TRBJ1-2; d_call: TRBD1; v_call: TRBV28
cdr3_nt: TGCGCCAGCAGCGACCTTGTAGTGCAGGGCACTGAAGCTTTCTTT; cdr3_aa: CASSDLVVQGTEAFF; clone_size: few; j_call: TRBJ1-1; d_call: NA; v_call: TRBV5-1
cdr3_nt: TGTGCCAGCAGCCCGGACAGGGGGCGCCGAGGCTACACCTTC; cdr3_aa: CASSPDRGRRGYTF; clone_size: NA; j_call: TRBJ1-2; d_call: TRBD1; v_call: TRBV7-8
cdr3_nt: TGCGCCAGCAGCTTGGGAACAGAATTCTATGGCTACACCTTC; cdr3_aa: CASSLGTEFYGYTF; clone_size: few; j_call: TRBJ1-2; d_call: NA; v_call: TRBV5-1
cdr3_nt: TGTGCCAGCAGTCCCCGGGCGGATTACACAGATACGCAGTATTTT; cdr3_aa: CASSPRADYTDTQYF; clone_size: few; j_call: TRBJ2-3; d_call: NA; v_call: TRBV6-5
cdr3_nt: TGTGCCAGCAAGGGGGCGCGGGAGCAGTACTTC; cdr3_aa: CASKGAREQYF; clone_size: few; j_call: TRBJ2-7; d_call: TRBD1; v_call: TRBV28
cdr3_nt: TGTGCCAGCACCCCTTTCATAACCGGGGAGCTGTTTTTT; cdr3_aa: CASTPFITGELFF; clone_size: NA; j_call: TRBJ2-2; d_call: NA; v_call: TRBV7-8
cdr3_nt: TGTGCCAGCAGTCGAAAAGTCCTTTCGGACCGAGCCTACGAGCAGTACTTC; cdr3_aa: CASSRKVLSDRAYEQYF; clone_size: once; j_call: TRBJ2-7; d_call: NA; v_call: TRBV28
cdr3_nt: TGCGCCAGCAGCCAAGCGAGGGACTGGACCTACAATGAGCAGTTCTTC; cdr3_aa: CASSQARDWTYNEQFF; clone_size: NA; j_call: TRBJ2-1; d_call: NA; v_call: TRBV4-3
cdr3_nt: TGTGCCAGCAGCTCTTCGGCGTGGCAGTACTTC; cdr3_aa: CASSSSAWQYF; clone_size: NA; j_call: TRBJ2-7; d_call: NA; v_call: TRBV28
cdr3_nt: TGTGCCAGCGGGACTAGCGAAACAGATACGCAGTATTTT; cdr3_aa: CASGTSETDTQYF; clone_size: few; j_call: TRBJ2-3; d_call: TRBD2; v_call: TRBV6-6
cdr3_nt: TGTGCCAGTAGTGAAAGGTACCAGCAGTTCTTC; cdr3_aa: CASSERYQQFF; clone_size: few; j_call: TRBJ2-1; d_call: NA; v_call: TRBV19
cdr3_nt: TGTGCCAGCAGCTTAGGTGTAGCGGGAGGTTCTGAGCAGTTCTTC; cdr3_aa: CASSLGVAGGSEQFF; clone_size: few; j_call: TRBJ2-1; d_call: TRBD2; v_call: TRBV7-8